The sequence of this T cell receptor beta chain was determined in a study of blood T cell repertoires in COVID-19. About the study: T cells, B-cell-depleted T cells, or PBMCs provided the cDNA or gDNA that served as material.

Per the germline V gene, CDR1 is SGHAT and CDR2 is FQNNGV. V gave up 0 bases and J gave up 7 bases; unmatched junction bases: 4. CDR3 size: 15 residues. Sequencing was performed with immunoSEQ multiplex PCR; in TCRdb, only in-frame clones are kept and a portion is missing. The sample yields about 57,000 clones, 80% to 90% seen once. Cohorts were determined from participant-reported clinical history. This chain joins TRBV11-2 and TRBJ1-4, with 8 positions matching TRBD1. This TCR was sampled from a woman in her forties with acute COVID-19. Material: PBMCs or T cells enriched from blood (not recorded which). The CDR3 reads CASSLEQGGGEKLFF. The CDR3, as DNA: TGTGCCAGCAGCTTAGAACAGGGGGGAGGTGAAAAACTGTTTTTT.